Detailed here is one T cell receptor beta chain. The antigen is undetermined. Sequencing in the ViraFEST assay came after antigen-specific CD4+ T cells had been expanded with viral peptide pools, which were used to stimulate PBMC. After about 10 days in culture, the CD4+ T cells were isolated. PCR-confirmed SARS-CoV-2 infection occurred in the person between March and December 2020. IL-2 at about 9.7 IU/ml and peptides at approximately 9.5 ug/ml were added to cultured PBMC, approximately 2.2 million per well. The CDR3 is 15 amino acids. From germline, CDR1 is SGHDT and CDR2 YYEEEE. J was trimmed by 3 bases and V by 3 bases; bases with no gene match: 6. Libraries were prepared by immunoSEQ multiplex PCR; TCRdb keeps only in-frame clonotypes and omits some of them. The sample has about 26,000 clones, 70% to 80% seen once. This sample is part of a study of vaccination effects on CD4 cells after COVID-19. Study findings and constraints: Early post-infection timepoints were absent, and convalescent patients were few.

This TCR was sampled from a human donor who had a prior SARS-CoV-2 infection. This sequence joins TRBV5-6 and TRBJ1-5; 7 positions agree with TRBD1. The material sequenced was CD4+ T cells from PBMCs cultured with HCoV-NL63 spike peptides, taken before COVID-19 vaccination. The CDR3 here is CASSSRDSLNQPQHF. The CDR3 coding sequence is TGTGCCAGCAGCTCCCGGGACAGCCTCAATCAGCCCCAGCATTTT.